This T cell receptor beta chain was sequenced for a study of radiation and T cells in renal cell carcinoma. Study context: Nephrectomy followed 15 Gy stereotactic body radiation by 4 weeks. General observations from the study: In blood, top tumor clones expanded by 2 weeks, shrinking by 4. Baseline intratumoral clonotype presence is unknown without pretreatment biopsies.

Sequencing was performed with immunoSEQ multiplex PCR; in TCRdb, only in-frame clones are kept and a portion is missing. The data contain about 91,000 clones, 70% to 85% of them singletons. Details on this clone: The antigen is undetermined.

Time point: baseline pretreatment blood. Regarding treatment: 15 Gy SBRT to primary tumor, nephrectomy 4 weeks later. Clear cell pathology was present in this patient's renal cell carcinoma. The receptor was isolated from a man in his sixties with renal cell carcinoma. Here the sequenced sample was blood, taken from a patient whose treatment included radiotherapy and nephrectomy.

CDR3 DNA sequence: TGTGCCAGCAGCTTGGCGGGGGAGGGGAGCTACGAGCAGTACTTC. Its protein is CASSLAGEGSYEQYF. This chain uses TRBV7-2 with TRBJ2-7; 7 bases are shared with TRBD2. The ends lost 3 bases at V and 3 bases at J; junction bases unmatched: 8. Germline V gives CDR1 SGHTA, CDR2 FQGNSA. The CDR3 runs to 15 residues.